The entry below describes one T cell receptor (beta chain). Repertoires were generated with immunoSEQ multiplex PCR, while TCRdb's copy carries only in-frame clones and drops some. The data hold roughly 500,000 clones, with around 87% observed a single time. This specimen belongs to a study of blood T cell repertoires in COVID-19. Germline V gene data show CDR1 as MNHNS and CDR2 as SASEGT. V dropped 7 bases and J dropped 3; count of bases not matched to a gene: 8. The CDR3 has 15 residues. The source of this sequence is a woman between 40 and 50 years old who had recovered from COVID-19. The gene calls are TRBV6-1 and TRBJ2-2, with 7 bases that match TRBD1. Sequencing used PBMCs or T cells enriched from blood (not recorded which). CDR3 coding DNA: TGTGCCAGCAACGGACGGGACAGCGACACCGGGGAGCTGTTTTTT. The encoded protein is CASNGRDSDTGELFF.